This TCR beta chain originates from a study of beta chain features in type 1 diabetes. This CDR3 has 17 amino acids. V dropped 5 bases and J dropped 0; count of bases not matched to a gene: 7. Per the germline V gene, CDR1 is PRHDT and CDR2 is FYEKMQ (reference sequence). Notes on the study in general: Naive, central memory and regulatory TCRB repertoires appeared more similar among patients than healthy donors. In all four CD4+ subsets, TCRB CDR3 length was significantly, moderately reduced in type 1 diabetes.

Only a few counts were recorded for this clone. Its antigen remains unidentified. Sequencing targeted expressed TCRB transcripts, as all isolated RNA had been reverse transcribed. Clones were sequenced by immunoSEQ multiplex PCR, and TCRdb holds only the in-frame ones, with some missing. The table has nearly 700,000 clones, around an eighth seen once; the top ten hold approximately 0.021%. The chain links TRBV13 to TRBJ2-1; 10 nucleotides line up with TRBD2. The clonotype was recovered from a man in his late teens or twenties with type 1 diabetes. Sequencing was done on a sample of naive CD4+ T cells from blood. The CDR3 DNA follows: TGTGCCAGCAGCGCCCTAGCGGGGGCAAGCTCCTACAATGAGCAGTTCTTC. Its translation is CASSALAGASSYNEQFF. Using reference TRBV13 and TRBJ2-1 for the parts outside the CDR3, the full variable domain is AAGVIQSPRHLIKEKRETATLKCYPIPRHDTVYWYQQGPGQDPQFLISFYEKMQSDKGSIPDRFSAQQFSDYHSELNMSSLELGDSALYFCASSALAGASSYNEQFFGPGTRLTVL.